This is a list of T cell receptor beta chains from one sample in a study of T cells in Graves' hyperthyroidism and ophthalmopathy. TCRdb re-analysed the multiplex PCR reads in MiXCR, keeping a single row per CDR3 protein. The sample lists 94,000 or so distinct CDR3 sequences; around 50% were seen once. Source material: blood. The receptor source for this set is a woman aged 40 to 50 with Graves' hyperthyroidism. Each CDR3 is given with its conserved first and last residue. The D gene is left open where the match is weak. A row's size may be missing; if present it is once, few, many or a size class.

d_call j_call clone_size v_call cdr3_nt cdr3_aa
- TRBJ1-5 many TRBV7-2 TGCGCCAGCAGCTTGGGTACAGGGAAGGGCAATCAGCCCCAGCATTTT CASSLGTGKGNQPQHF
- TRBJ2-2 many TRBV7-9 TGTGCCAGCAGCTTGCGGCGGGATAGCGGGGAGCTGTTTTTT CASSLRRDSGELFF
TRBD2 TRBJ2-7 - TRBV5-1 TGCGCCAGCAGCGCGGGACTAGCGGGGGGGGCCTCCTACGAGCAGTACTTC CASSAGLAGGASYEQYF
- TRBJ1-6 many TRBV12-3/TRBV12-4 TGTGCCAGCAGTTTAGGTGGGGCCTTTTCACCCCTCCACTTT CASSLGGAFSPLHF
- TRBJ1-6 few TRBV15 TGTGCCAGCAGTAGTGGACCTGATGGACTCTATAATTCACCCCTCCACTTT CASSSGPDGLYNSPLHF
- TRBJ2-5 many TRBV6-5 TGTGCCAGCAGTTACACCCCGGGGCCTCAAGAGACCCAGTACTTC CASSYTPGPQETQYF
- TRBJ1-6 - TRBV2 TGTGCCAGCAGTGACAGGGCAGGGCGGAATTCACCCCTCCACTTT CASSDRAGRNSPLHF
- TRBJ1-2 many TRBV2 TGTGCCAGCAGAGCAGGGTATTATGGCTACACCTTC CASRAGYYGYTF
- TRBJ1-2 few TRBV20-1 TGCAGTGCTACCTCGACAGAAGTTGTTAATGGCTACACCTTC CSATSTEVVNGYTF
TRBD1 TRBJ2-6 few TRBV29-1 TGCAGCGCCGGACAGGGGGTCAACGTCCTGACTTTC CSAGQGVNVLTF
- TRBJ1-6 - TRBV29-1 TGCAGCCTAGGGGGAGGTTCACCCCTCCACTTT CSLGGGSPLHF
- TRBJ1-3 - TRBV25-1 TGTGCCTGGAATACAGGGAAAGGTGGAAACACCATATATTTT CAWNTGKGGNTIYF
TRBD1 TRBJ1-4 many TRBV2 TGTGCCAGCAGTACTCGACAGGGAGGGGAAAAACTGTTTTTT CASSTRQGGEKLFF
- TRBJ2-5 few TRBV29-1 TGCAGCTCCGTAGGGGCCGCTGGGGAGGAGACCCAGTACTTC CSSVGAAGEETQYF
TRBD1 TRBJ2-5 - TRBV7-8 TGTGCCAGCAGCCACAGGGGGCTCCAAGAGACCCAGTACTTC CASSHRGLQETQYF
TRBD1 TRBJ1-5 - TRBV6-5 TGTGCCAGCAGCGGGACAGGTAGCAATCAGCCCCAGCATTTT CASSGTGSNQPQHF
- TRBJ1-2 - TRBV9 TGTGCCAGCAGCGCATCACCGGGAGGGGACGGCTACACCTTC CASSASPGGDGYTF
TRBD2 TRBJ2-5 - TRBV7-8 TGTGCCAGCAGCATGACAGCGGGAGGCCCGGGGGAGACCCAGTACTTC CASSMTAGGPGETQYF
- TRBJ1-2 - TRBV25-1 TGTGCCAGCAGGGGGGGCGGGAACTATGGCTACACCTTC CASRGGGNYGYTF
- TRBJ2-1 - TRBV9 TGTGCCAGCAGCCTAGGGGTAGTGGATGAGCAGTTCTTC CASSLGVVDEQFF
- TRBJ2-2 - TRBV2 TGTGCCAGCATTCCTTCAGGCAGAGCGAACACCGGGGAGCTGTTTTTT CASIPSGRANTGELFF
- TRBJ2-7 many TRBV5-1 TGCGCCAGCAGCAAGGACTCTAGCTCCTACGAGCAGTACTTC CASSKDSSSYEQYF
TRBD1 TRBJ1-4 - TRBV2 TGTGCCAGCAGACGATTCGGGACAGGGGGGGAAAAACTGTTTTTT CASRRFGTGGEKLFF
- TRBJ1-2 - TRBV12-3/TRBV12-4 - CASSVWGSGNTF
- TRBJ1-4 few TRBV2 TGTGCCAGCAGACAGGCCTCAACTAATGAAAAACTGTTTTTT CASRQASTNEKLFF
TRBD2 TRBJ2-7 many TRBV20-1 TGCAGTGCTAGATCCCCGGGAGGGCTCGAGCAGTACTTC CSARSPGGLEQYF
- TRBJ1-6 - TRBV7-9 TGTGCCATCAGTCGGGGACGGGGCTTTTCACCCCTCCACTTT CAISRGRGFSPLHF
TRBD1 TRBJ1-2 - TRBV15 TGTGCCACCAGCAGAGTAGGGACAGGGGGCTATGGCTACACCTTC CATSRVGTGGYGYTF
TRBD2 TRBJ2-7 - TRBV29-1 TGCAGCTTGGGTGGACCTAGCGGGAGAGGCTACGAGCAGTACTTC CSLGGPSGRGYEQYF
TRBD2 TRBJ2-7 few TRBV7-3 TGTGCCAGCAGCCCGATCCGGACTAGCGGGACCTACGAGCAGTACTTC CASSPIRTSGTYEQYF
TRBD1 TRBJ1-4 many TRBV6-5 TGTGCCAGCAGTAAACGGACAGGTTATAATGAAAAACTGTTTTTT CASSKRTGYNEKLFF
TRBD1 TRBJ2-2 many TRBV2 TGTGCCAGCAGTTACGGGACAGGGTACACCGGGGAGCTGTTTTTT CASSYGTGYTGELFF
TRBD1 TRBJ2-7 many TRBV7-9 TGTGCCAGCAGCTTAGCAGGGGGCGGCGAGCAGTACTTC CASSLAGGGEQYF
TRBD1 TRBJ1-3 many TRBV29-1 TGCAGCGTTGAGGGCCTTGGACAGGGGGTCGGTGGAAACACCATATATTTT CSVEGLGQGVGGNTIYF
- TRBJ2-5 - TRBV20-1 TGCAGTGCTAGAGACCTATGGGAGACCCAGTACTTC CSARDLWETQYF
TRBD1 TRBJ1-5 - TRBV9 TGTGCCAGCAGCGCGACAGGGGGCGAAGATCAGCCCCAGCATTTT CASSATGGEDQPQHF
- TRBJ2-7 once TRBV7-6 TGTGCCAGCAGCTTAGGTGTGGGGAAATCCTACGAGCAGTACTTC CASSLGVGKSYEQYF
- TRBJ1-2 - TRBV20-1 TGCAGTGCTAGGCCCCAGGGCGGTGGCTACACCTTC CSARPQGGGYTF
- TRBJ1-5 once TRBV5-5 TGCGCCAGCAGCCCTGACGAGGGTAGCACCGGGGAGCATTTT CASSPDEGSTGEHF
- TRBJ1-5 once TRBV29-1 TGCAGCGACGGGAGTGGGAATCAGCCCCAGCATTTT CSDGSGNQPQHF